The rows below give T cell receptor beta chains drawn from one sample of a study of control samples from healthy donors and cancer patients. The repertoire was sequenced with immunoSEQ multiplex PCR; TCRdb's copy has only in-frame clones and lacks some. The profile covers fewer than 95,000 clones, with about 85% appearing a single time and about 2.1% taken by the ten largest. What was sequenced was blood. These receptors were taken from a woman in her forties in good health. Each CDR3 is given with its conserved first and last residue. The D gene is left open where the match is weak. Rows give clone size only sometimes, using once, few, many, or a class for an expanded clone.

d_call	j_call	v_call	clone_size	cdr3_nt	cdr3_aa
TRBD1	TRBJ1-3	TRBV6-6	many	TGTGCCAGCAGTTCGGGACAGGTGCGCTCTGGAAACACCATATATTTT	CASSSGQVRSGNTIYF
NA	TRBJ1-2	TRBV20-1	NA	TGCAGTGCTGGGACTAACTATGGCTACACCTTC	CSAGTNYGYTF
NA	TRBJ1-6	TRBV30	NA	TGTGCCTGGAGATCGTCGGCAAACTCTCATAATTCACCCCTCCACTTT	CAWRSSANSHNSPLHF
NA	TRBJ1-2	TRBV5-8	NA	TGTGCCAGTACAGTGCCTCTGAGCCATGGCTACACCTTC	CASTVPLSHGYTF
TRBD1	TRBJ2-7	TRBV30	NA	TGTGCCTGTTCCCCGGGACAGGGCTACGAGCAGTACTTC	CACSPGQGYEQYF
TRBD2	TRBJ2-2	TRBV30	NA	TGTGCCTGGAGGGTAGCGGGGAGCACCGGGGAGCTGTTTTTT	CAWRVAGSTGELFF
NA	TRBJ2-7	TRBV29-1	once	TGCAGCGTCAACCAGGGTGGCGACGAGCAGTACTTC	CSVNQGGDEQYF
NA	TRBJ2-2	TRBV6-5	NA	TGTGCCAGCAGTTCCTCAGGCAACGGGGAGCTGTTTTTT	CASSSSGNGELFF
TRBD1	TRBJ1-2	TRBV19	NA	TGTGCCAGTAGCCCGATCCCCGGGACAGGGGATCTTAACTATGGCTACACCTTC	CASSPIPGTGDLNYGYTF
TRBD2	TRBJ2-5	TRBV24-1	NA	TGTGCCACCAGTGACCCTGGGACTAGCGGTTTCTTGTCGGGGGAGACCCAGTACTTC	CATSDPGTSGFLSGETQYF
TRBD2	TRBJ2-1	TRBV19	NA	TGTGCCAGTAGTATGGGACTAGCGGGGACCCATGAGCAGTTCTTC	CASSMGLAGTHEQFF